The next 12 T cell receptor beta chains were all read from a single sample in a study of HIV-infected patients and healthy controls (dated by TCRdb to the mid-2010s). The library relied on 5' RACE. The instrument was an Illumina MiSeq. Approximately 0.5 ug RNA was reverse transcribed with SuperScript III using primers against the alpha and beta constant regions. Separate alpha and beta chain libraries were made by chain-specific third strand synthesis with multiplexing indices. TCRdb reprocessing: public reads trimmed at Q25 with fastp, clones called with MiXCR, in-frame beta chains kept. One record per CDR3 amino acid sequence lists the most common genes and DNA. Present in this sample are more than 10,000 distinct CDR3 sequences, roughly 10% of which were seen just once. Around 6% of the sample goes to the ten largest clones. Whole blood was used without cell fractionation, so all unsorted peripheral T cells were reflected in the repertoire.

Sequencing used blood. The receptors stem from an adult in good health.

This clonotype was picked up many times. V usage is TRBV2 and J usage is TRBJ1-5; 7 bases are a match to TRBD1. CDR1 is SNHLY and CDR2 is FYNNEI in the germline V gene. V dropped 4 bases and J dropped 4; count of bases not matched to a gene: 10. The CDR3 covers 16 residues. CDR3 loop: CASSVEGQILNQPQHF. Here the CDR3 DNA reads TGTGCCAGCAGTGTCGAGGGACAGATACTTAATCAGCCCCAGCATTTT.

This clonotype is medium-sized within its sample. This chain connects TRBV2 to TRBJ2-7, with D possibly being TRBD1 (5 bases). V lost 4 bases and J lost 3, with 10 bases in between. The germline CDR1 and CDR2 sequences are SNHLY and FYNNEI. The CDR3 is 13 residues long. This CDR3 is CASSVQGLYEQYF. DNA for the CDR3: TGTGCCAGCAGTGTGCAGGGTCTCTACGAGCAGTACTTC.

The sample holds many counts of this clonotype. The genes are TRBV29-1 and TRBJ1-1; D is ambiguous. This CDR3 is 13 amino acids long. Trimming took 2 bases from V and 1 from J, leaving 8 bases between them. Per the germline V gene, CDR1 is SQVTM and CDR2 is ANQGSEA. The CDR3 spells CSVEFEQNTEAFF. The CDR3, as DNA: TGCAGCGTTGAATTCGAACAGAACACTGAAGCTTTCTTT.

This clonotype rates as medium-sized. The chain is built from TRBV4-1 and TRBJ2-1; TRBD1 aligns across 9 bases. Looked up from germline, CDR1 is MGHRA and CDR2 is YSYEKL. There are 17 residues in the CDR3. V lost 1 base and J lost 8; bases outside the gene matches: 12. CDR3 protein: CASSQAGTGMESDEQFF. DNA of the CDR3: TGCGCCAGCAGCCAAGCTGGGACAGGGATGGAGTCCGATGAGCAGTTCTTC.

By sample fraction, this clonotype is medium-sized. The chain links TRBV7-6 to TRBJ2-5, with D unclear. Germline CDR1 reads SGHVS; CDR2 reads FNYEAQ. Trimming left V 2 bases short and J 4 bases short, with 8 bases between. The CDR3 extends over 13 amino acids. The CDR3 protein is CASSLRLAETQYF. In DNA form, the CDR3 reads TGTGCCAGCAGCTTACGGTTAGCAGAGACCCAGTACTTC.

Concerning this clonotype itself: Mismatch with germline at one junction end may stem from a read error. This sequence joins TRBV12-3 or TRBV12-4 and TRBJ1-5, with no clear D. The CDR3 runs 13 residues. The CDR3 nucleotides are TGTGCCAGTAGTTTAGCGCTGGGGCAGCCCCAGCATTTT. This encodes CASSLALGQPQHF.

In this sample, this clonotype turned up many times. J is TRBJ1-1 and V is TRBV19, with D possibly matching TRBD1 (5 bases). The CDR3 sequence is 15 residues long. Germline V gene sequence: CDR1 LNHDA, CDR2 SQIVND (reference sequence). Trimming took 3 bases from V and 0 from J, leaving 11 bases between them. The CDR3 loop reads CASSIGQGLNTEAFF. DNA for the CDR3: TGTGCCAGTAGTATCGGACAAGGGCTGAACACTGAAGCTTTCTTT.

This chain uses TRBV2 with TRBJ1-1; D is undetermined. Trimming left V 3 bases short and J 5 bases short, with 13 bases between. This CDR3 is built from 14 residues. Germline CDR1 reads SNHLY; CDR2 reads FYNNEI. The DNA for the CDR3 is TGTGCCAGCAGTGACGAGGGTTCGGGGACTGAAGCTTTCTTT. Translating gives CASSDEGSGTEAFF.

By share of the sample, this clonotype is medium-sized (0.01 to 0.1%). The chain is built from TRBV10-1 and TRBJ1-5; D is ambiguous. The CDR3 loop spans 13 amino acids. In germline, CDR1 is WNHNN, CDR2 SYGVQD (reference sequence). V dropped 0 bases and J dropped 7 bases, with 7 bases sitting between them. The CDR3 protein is CASSESWNQPQHF. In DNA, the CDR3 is TGCGCCAGCAGTGAGTCGTGGAACCAGCCCCAGCATTTT.

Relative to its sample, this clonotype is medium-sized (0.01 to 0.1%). The CDR3, as DNA: TGTGCCACCAGTGATCCGCGTCGGGGGGGCAATCAGCCCCAGCATTTT. Translated: CATSDPRRGGNQPQHF. The chain joins TRBV24-1 to TRBJ1-5; possibly TRBD1 for D (5 bases). Trimming pared 3 bases from V and 2 bases from J, leaving 13 bases between. Per the germline V gene, CDR1 is KGHDR and CDR2 is SFDVKD. The CDR3 spans 16 residues.

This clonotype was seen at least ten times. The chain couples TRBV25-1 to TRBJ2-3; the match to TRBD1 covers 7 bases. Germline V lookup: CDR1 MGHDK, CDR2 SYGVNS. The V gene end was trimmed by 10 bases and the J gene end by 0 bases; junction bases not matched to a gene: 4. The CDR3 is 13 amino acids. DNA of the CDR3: TGTGCCACCGGCAGGGGGAGCACAGATACGCAGTATTTT. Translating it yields CATGRGSTDTQYF.

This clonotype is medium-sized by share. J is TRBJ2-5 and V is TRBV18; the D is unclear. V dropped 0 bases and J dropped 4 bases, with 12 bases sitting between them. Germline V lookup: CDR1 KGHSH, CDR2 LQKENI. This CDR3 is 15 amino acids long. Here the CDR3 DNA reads TGTGCCAGCTCACCACCAGCTTCTTGGATAGAGACCCAGTACTTC. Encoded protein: CASSPPASWIETQYF.